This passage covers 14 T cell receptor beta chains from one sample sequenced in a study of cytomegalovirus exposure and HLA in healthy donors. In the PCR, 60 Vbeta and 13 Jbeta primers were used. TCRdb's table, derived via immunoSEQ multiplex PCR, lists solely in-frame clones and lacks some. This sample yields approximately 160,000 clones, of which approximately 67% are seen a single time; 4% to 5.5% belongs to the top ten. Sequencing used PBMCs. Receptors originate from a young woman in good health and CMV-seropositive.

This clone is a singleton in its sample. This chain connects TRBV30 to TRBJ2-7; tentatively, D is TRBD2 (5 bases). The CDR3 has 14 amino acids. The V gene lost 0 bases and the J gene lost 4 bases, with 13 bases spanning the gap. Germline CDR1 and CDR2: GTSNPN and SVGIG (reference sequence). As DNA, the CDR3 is TGTGCCTGGAGTGTATTGGGTCGGGATTACGAGCAGTACTTC. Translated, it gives CAWSVLGRDYEQYF.

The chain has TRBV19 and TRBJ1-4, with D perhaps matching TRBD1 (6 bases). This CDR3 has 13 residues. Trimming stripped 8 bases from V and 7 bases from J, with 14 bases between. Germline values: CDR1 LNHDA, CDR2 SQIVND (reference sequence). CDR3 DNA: TGTGCCAGTGGGAAACAGGGATCTGAAAAACTGTTTTTT. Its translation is CASGKQGSEKLFF. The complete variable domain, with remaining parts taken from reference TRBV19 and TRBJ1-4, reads DGGITQSPKYLFRKEGQNVTLSCEQNLNHDAMYWYRQDPGQGLRLIYYSQIVNDFQKGDIAEGYSVSREKKESFPLTVTSAQKNPTAFYLCASGKQGSEKLFFGSGTQLSVL.

For the CDR3, the DNA is TGTGCCTGGGCCACCACAGGGAAGGGTGAGCAGTTCTTC. It specifies CAWATTGKGEQFF. The J gene is TRBJ2-1, the V gene TRBV30; D is possibly TRBD1 (6 bases). The CDR3 sequence is 13 residues long. V dropped 5 bases and J dropped 9 bases, with 17 bases sitting between them. From germline, CDR1 is GTSNPN and CDR2 SVGIG (reference sequence).

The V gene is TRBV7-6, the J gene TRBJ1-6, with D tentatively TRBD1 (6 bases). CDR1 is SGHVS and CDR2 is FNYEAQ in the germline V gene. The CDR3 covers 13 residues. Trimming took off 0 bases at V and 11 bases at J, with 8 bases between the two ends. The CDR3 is CASSLAQGTPLHF. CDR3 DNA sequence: TGTGCCAGCAGCTTAGCTCAGGGGACACCCCTCCACTTT.

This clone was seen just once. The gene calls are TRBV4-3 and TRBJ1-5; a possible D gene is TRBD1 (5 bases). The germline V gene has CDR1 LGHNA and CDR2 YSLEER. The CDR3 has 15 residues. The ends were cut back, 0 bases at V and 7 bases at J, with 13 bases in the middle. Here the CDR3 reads CASSQEGRAGQPQHF. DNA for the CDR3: TGCGCCAGCAGCCAAGAGGGCAGGGCTGGACAGCCCCAGCATTTT.

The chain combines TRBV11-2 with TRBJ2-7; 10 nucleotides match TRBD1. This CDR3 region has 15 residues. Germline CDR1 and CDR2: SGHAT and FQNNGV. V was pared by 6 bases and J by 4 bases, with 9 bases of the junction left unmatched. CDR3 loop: CASRRPGQGWYEQYF. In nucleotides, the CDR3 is TGTGCCAGCAGACGCCCGGGACAGGGGTGGTACGAGCAGTACTTC.

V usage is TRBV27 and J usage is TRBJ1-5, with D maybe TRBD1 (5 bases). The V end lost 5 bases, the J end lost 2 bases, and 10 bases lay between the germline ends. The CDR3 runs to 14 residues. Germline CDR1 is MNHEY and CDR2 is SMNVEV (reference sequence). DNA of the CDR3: TGTGCCAGCAGTAGGGGCGATGGCAATCAGCCCCAGCATTTT. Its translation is CASSRGDGNQPQHF.

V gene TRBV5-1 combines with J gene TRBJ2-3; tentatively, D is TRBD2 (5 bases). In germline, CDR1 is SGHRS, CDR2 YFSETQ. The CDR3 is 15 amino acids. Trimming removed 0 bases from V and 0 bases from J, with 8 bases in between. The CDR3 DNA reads TGCGCCAGCAGCTTGGCGCGGAGGAGCACAGATACGCAGTATTTT. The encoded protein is CASSLARRSTDTQYF.

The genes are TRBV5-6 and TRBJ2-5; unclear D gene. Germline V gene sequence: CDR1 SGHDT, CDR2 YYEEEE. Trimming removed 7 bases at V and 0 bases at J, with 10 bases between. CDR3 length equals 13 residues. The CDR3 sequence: CASRNRNQETQYF. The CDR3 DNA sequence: TGTGCCAGCCGTAACAGAAACCAAGAGACCCAGTACTTC.

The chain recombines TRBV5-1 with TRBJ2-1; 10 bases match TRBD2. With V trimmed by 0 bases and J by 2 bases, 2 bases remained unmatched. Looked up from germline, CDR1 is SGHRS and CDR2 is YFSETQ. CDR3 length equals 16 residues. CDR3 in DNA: TGCGCCAGCAGCTTGGAAGGGACTAGCGCCTACAATGAGCAGTTCTTC. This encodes CASSLEGTSAYNEQFF.

The CDR3 protein is CATSLGRNTEAFF. DNA of the CDR3: TGTGCCACCAGCTTAGGGAGGAACACTGAAGCTTTCTTT. V usage is TRBV15 and J usage is TRBJ1-1; no clear D. The CDR3 covers 13 residues. Trimming shortened V by 5 bases and J by 1 base, and 8 bases separated the two germline ends. Germline CDR1 LNHNV, CDR2 YYDKDF (reference sequence).

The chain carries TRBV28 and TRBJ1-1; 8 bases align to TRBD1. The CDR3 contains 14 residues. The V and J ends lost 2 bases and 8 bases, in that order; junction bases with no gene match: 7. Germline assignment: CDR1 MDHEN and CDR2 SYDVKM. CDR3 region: CASSLRTGLEEAFF. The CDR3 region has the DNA TGTGCCAGCAGTTTAAGGACAGGGCTGGAAGAAGCTTTCTTT.

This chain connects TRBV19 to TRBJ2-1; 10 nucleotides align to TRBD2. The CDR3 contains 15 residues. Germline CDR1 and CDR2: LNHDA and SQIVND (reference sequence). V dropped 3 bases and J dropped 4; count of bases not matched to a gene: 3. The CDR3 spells CASSMVAGGYNEQFF. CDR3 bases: TGTGCCAGTAGTATGGTAGCGGGGGGTTACAATGAGCAGTTCTTC.

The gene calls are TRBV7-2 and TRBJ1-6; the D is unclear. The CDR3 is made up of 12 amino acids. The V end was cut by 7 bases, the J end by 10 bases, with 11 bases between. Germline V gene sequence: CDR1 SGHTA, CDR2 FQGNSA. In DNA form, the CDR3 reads TGTGCCAGCAAGCGGGGAATCTCACCCCTCCACTTT. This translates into CASKRGISPLHF. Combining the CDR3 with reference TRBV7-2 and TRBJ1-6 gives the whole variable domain GAGVSQSPSNKVTEKGKDVELRCDPISGHTALYWYRQSLGQGLEFLIYFQGNSAPDKSGLPSDRFSAERTGGSVSTLTIQRTQQEDSAVYLCASKRGISPLHFGNGTRLTVT.